The 27 T cell receptor beta chains given below trace back to one sample, sequenced in a study of blood T cell repertoires in COVID-19. Using immunoSEQ multiplex PCR, the repertoire was profiled, and TCRdb retains in-frame clones only, with some absent. This sample has over 120,000 clones, with around 81% found just once. Sequencing was done on a sample of peripheral blood. Receptor source: a woman aged 55-70 years with acute or convalescent COVID-19.

The V and J genes are TRBV7-2 and TRBJ1-2, with unresolved D. The germline V gene encodes CDR1 SGHTA and CDR2 FQGNSA. The V end was cut by 6 bases, the J end by 6 bases, with 14 bases between. The CDR3 runs to 13 residues. The CDR3 coding sequence is TGTGCCAGCAGACCCGGGAGTCACAATGGCTACACCTTC. Translation gives CASRPGSHNGYTF.

The gene calls are TRBV10-3 and TRBJ2-3; 10 nucleotides match TRBD2. V lost 3 bases, J lost 3 bases, and 6 bases stayed unmatched. This CDR3 contains 16 residues. Germline values: CDR1 ENHRY, CDR2 SYGVKD. The CDR3 is CAISDSPSGRTDTQYF. CDR3 DNA sequence: TGTGCCATCAGTGACTCCCCTAGCGGGAGAACAGATACGCAGTATTTT.

The V call is TRBV29-1, the J call TRBJ1-1, with TRBD1 matching over 10 bases. The CDR3 consists of 12 residues. Germline V CDR1 and CDR2: SQVTM, ANQGSEA. The V and J ends lost 6 bases and 3 bases, in that order; junction bases with no gene match: 1. Here the CDR3 DNA reads TGCAGCGTGGACAGGGGGGACACTGAAGCTTTCTTT. Amino acids: CSVDRGDTEAFF.

This chain connects TRBV7-8 to TRBJ2-7; 8 bases agree with TRBD1. Per germline, CDR1 SGHVS and CDR2 FQNEAQ. This CDR3 is built from 15 residues. V was pared by 3 bases and J by 4 bases, with 8 bases of the junction left unmatched. CDR3 coding DNA: TGTGCCAGCAGCTTGTCCTCCTGGACAGGGTACGAGCAGTACTTC. Its protein is CASSLSSWTGYEQYF.

The CDR3, as DNA: TGTGCCAGCAGCTTCCAGGTACTCCAAGAGACCCAGTACTTC. This sequence encodes CASSFQVLQETQYF. This sequence joins TRBV2 and TRBJ2-5; no firm D call. Trimming cost V 6 bases and J 1 base, with 12 bases left between them. The CDR3 has 14 amino acids. Germline loops: CDR1 SNHLY, CDR2 FYNNEI. The variable domain in full, completed from reference TRBV2 and TRBJ2-5, reads EPEVTQTPSHQVTQMGQEVILRCVPISNHLYFYWYRQILGQKVEFLVSFYNNEISEKSEIFDDQFSVERPDGSNFTLKIRSTKLEDSAMYFCASSFQVLQETQYFGPGTRLLVL.

The chain has TRBV6-4 and TRBJ1-1, with a possible D match to TRBD1 (6 bases). Germline V gene sequence: CDR1 MRHNA, CDR2 SNTAGT. Trimming shortened V by 5 bases and J by 1 base, and 8 bases separated the two germline ends. The CDR3 runs to 13 residues. Here the CDR3 reads CASSSQGNTEAFF. CDR3 in DNA: TGTGCCAGCAGTTCACAGGGGAACACTGAAGCTTTCTTT.

V is TRBV11-1 and J is TRBJ1-3, with D perhaps matching TRBD1 (5 bases). This CDR3 comprises 16 residues. Germline values: CDR1 SGHAT, CDR2 FQDESV (reference sequence). The germline V and J ends were trimmed by 3 bases and 1 base, with 13 bases remaining between them. This CDR3 is CASSFFPAGSGNTIYF. Here the CDR3 DNA reads TGTGCCAGCAGCTTCTTCCCCGCAGGGTCTGGAAACACCATATATTTT.

The chain joins TRBV2 to TRBJ1-2; unclear D gene. This CDR3 has 14 amino acids. Germline lookup yields CDR1 SNHLY and CDR2 FYNNEI. V lost 5 bases and J lost 3, with 13 bases in between. The CDR3 spells CASSSQGEDYGYTF. The CDR3 bases are TGTGCCAGCAGTAGCCAAGGAGAGGACTATGGCTACACCTTC.

V is TRBV27 and J is TRBJ1-2, with D tentatively TRBD1 (5 bases). Per germline, CDR1 MNHEY and CDR2 SMNVEV (reference sequence). V dropped 6 bases and J dropped 8 bases, with 16 bases sitting between them. This CDR3 region has 13 residues. CDR3: CASSPGARRGYTF. The CDR3 nucleotides read TGTGCCAGCAGCCCTGGGGCGAGGCGGGGCTACACCTTC.

The chain links TRBV30 to TRBJ1-3; D is unresolved. V was trimmed by 0 bases and J by 0 bases, leaving 9 bases between them. Germline CDR1 is GTSNPN and CDR2 is SVGIG (reference sequence). This CDR3 comprises 15 residues. In DNA, the CDR3 is TGTGCCTGGAGTGTACCCCTTAGCTCTGGAAACACCATATATTTT. This codes for CAWSVPLSSGNTIYF.

This sequence joins TRBV6-5 and TRBJ1-2, with 7 bases identical to TRBD1. After removal of 8 bases from V and 4 bases from J, the junction contained 13 bases not matched to a gene. Germline CDR1 MNHEY, CDR2 SVGAGI. The CDR3 spans 15 residues. The CDR3 coding sequence is TGTGCCAGCGGCCGCACAGGGGACCCCTTCTATGGCTACACCTTC. Its protein product is CASGRTGDPFYGYTF.

This chain uses TRBV7-2 with TRBJ2-7; possibly TRBD1 for D (5 bases). Trimming pared 5 bases from V and 5 bases from J, leaving 13 bases between. The CDR3 covers 13 residues. Germline CDR1 is SGHTA and CDR2 is FQGNSA. The CDR3 DNA follows: TGTGCCAGCAGCCAATTCCAGGGAAACGAGCAGTACTTC. It encodes CASSQFQGNEQYF.

This clone was seen a few times. The chain couples TRBV30 to TRBJ1-2; 7 bases map to TRBD1. Germline V lookup: CDR1 GTSNPN, CDR2 SVGIG (reference sequence). This CDR3 is 17 amino acids long. With 0 bases clipped from V and 4 bases from J, the junction kept 14 bases outside the gene matches. In DNA form, the CDR3 reads TGTGCCTGGAGTGTATTTAACAGGGGACCACTTAGCTATGGCTACACCTTC. Amino acids: CAWSVFNRGPLSYGYTF.

V is TRBV11-1 and J is TRBJ2-5; 9 nucleotides agree with TRBD2. V was pared by 5 bases and J by 1 base, with 5 bases of the junction left unmatched. Per the germline V gene, CDR1 is SGHAT and CDR2 is FQDESV (reference sequence). CDR3 length: 15 amino acids. The CDR3 loop is CASSRLAVFQETQYF. The CDR3 DNA is TGTGCCAGCAGCCGACTAGCGGTATTCCAAGAGACCCAGTACTTC. The entire variable domain, with the rest obtained from reference TRBV11-1 and TRBJ2-5, is as follows: EAEVAQSPRYKITEKSQAVAFWCDPISGHATLYWYRQILGQGPELLVQFQDESVVDDSQLPKDRFSAERLKGVDSTLKIQPAELGDSAMYLCASSRLAVFQETQYFGPGTRLLVL.

V is TRBV15 and J is TRBJ1-1; no definite D call. Per germline, CDR1 LNHNV and CDR2 YYDKDF (reference sequence). This CDR3 is 14 amino acids long. The germline V and J ends were trimmed by 0 bases and 6 bases, with 11 bases remaining between them. CDR3: CATSRDLADPEAFF. CDR3 coding DNA: TGTGCCACCAGCAGAGATCTGGCGGATCCTGAAGCTTTCTTT.

V usage is TRBV20-1 and J usage is TRBJ2-7; 11 bases are shared with TRBD2. V dropped 3 bases and J dropped 4; count of bases not matched to a gene: 5. The CDR3 covers 14 residues. CDR1 and CDR2 from the germline V gene are DFQATT and SNEGSKA (reference sequence). CDR3: CSASEGLAVYEQYF. The CDR3 coding sequence is TGCAGTGCTAGTGAGGGACTAGCGGTTTACGAGCAGTACTTC.

V is TRBV7-3 and J is TRBJ2-2; D possibly corresponds to TRBD2 (6 bases). Germline CDR1 is SGHTA and CDR2 is FQGTGA. The CDR3 length is 19 residues. V lost 4 bases and J lost 3, with 24 bases in between. The CDR3 coding sequence is TGTGCCAGCAGCTCTACCTTAGTGCGGGGAGTAGAGGACACCGGGGAGCTGTTTTTT. Its protein product is CASSSTLVRGVEDTGELFF.

In its sample, this clone was seen a few times. J is TRBJ2-2 and V is TRBV19; D gene ambiguous. This CDR3 has 15 amino acids. The germline V gene encodes CDR1 LNHDA and CDR2 SQIVND (reference sequence). Trimming stripped 1 base from V and 4 bases from J, with 10 bases between. Written as DNA, the CDR3 is TGTGCCAGTAGTATAGGGGTAGCTAGCACCGGGGAGCTGTTTTTT. Its protein is CASSIGVASTGELFF.

This sequence joins TRBV10-3 and TRBJ2-5; TRBD2 matches at 7 bases. V was pared by 0 bases and J by 4 bases, with 2 bases of the junction left unmatched. The CDR3 extends over 14 amino acids. Germline CDR1 reads ENHRY; CDR2 reads SYGVKD. CDR3 region: CAISESRGVETQYF. The DNA of the CDR3 is TGTGCCATCAGTGAGTCCCGGGGGGTAGAGACCCAGTACTTC.

The gene calls are TRBV29-1 and TRBJ1-3, with D hard to call. The CDR3 has 13 amino acids. Germline V lookup: CDR1 SQVTM, CDR2 ANQGSEA. Trimming left V 2 bases short and J 2 bases short, with 7 bases between. In nucleotides, the CDR3 is TGCAGCGTTGAACATAACACTGGAAACACCATATATTTT. It codes for CSVEHNTGNTIYF.

Here the CDR3 reads CASSPTGVAANEKLFF. The CDR3, as DNA: TGTGCCAGCAGTCCCACAGGGGTTGCGGCTAATGAAAAACTGTTTTTT. V usage is TRBV28 and J usage is TRBJ1-4; 7 bases match TRBD1. The CDR3 is made up of 16 amino acids. With 5 bases clipped from V and 3 bases from J, the junction kept 9 bases outside the gene matches. The germline gives CDR1 MDHEN, CDR2 SYDVKM.

The chain is built from TRBV5-1 and TRBJ1-4; maybe TRBD1 (5 bases). Germline CDR1 reads SGHRS; CDR2 reads YFSETQ. Trimming cost V 1 base and J 6 bases, with 10 bases left between them. This CDR3 contains 14 residues. For the CDR3, the DNA is TGCGCCAGCAGCTTGACAGCGGGGGATGAAAAACTGTTTTTT. Its translation is CASSLTAGDEKLFF.

The chain has TRBV3-1 (or the pseudogene TRBV3-2) and TRBJ2-7; no clear D gene. The CDR3 covers 15 residues. CDR1 is LGHDT, CDR2 YNNKEL, per germline (reference sequence). V lost 2 bases and J 7 bases, leaving 18 bases between the germline ends. CDR3 sequence: CASSQFRSRELEQYF. Written as DNA, the CDR3 is TGTGCCAGCAGCCAATTCAGGTCCCGCGAATTGGAGCAGTACTTC.

V is TRBV4-3 and J is TRBJ2-1, with 11 bases fitting TRBD2. The CDR3 is made up of 15 amino acids. Germline trimming cut 3 bases from V and 8 bases from J; bases unmatched to any gene: 6. Per germline, CDR1 LGHNA and CDR2 YSLEER. For the CDR3, the DNA is TGCGCCAGCAGCCATCCGGGACTAGCGGAAGATGAGCAGTTCTTC. It encodes CASSHPGLAEDEQFF.

Only one count was recorded for this clone. This rearrangement joins TRBV10-2 to TRBJ1-5; 8 bases are a match to TRBD1. The CDR3 consists of 15 residues. V shed 4 bases and J 7 bases; nucleotides not matched to a gene: 9. The V gene's germline CDR1 is WSHSY and CDR2 SAAADI. CDR3 bases: TGCGCCAGCAGTGTCCAGGGGGCGCGGGGGCAGCCCCAGCATTTT. It translates to CASSVQGARGQPQHF.

The genes are TRBV30 and TRBJ1-3, with D perhaps TRBD1 (5 bases). The CDR3 consists of 16 residues. The germline CDR1 and CDR2 sequences are GTSNPN and SVGIG (reference sequence). V was trimmed by 0 bases and J by 2 bases, leaving 14 bases between them. In nucleotides, the CDR3 is TGTGCCTGGAGTGTAAGGGGCCTGACTGCTGGAAACACCATATATTTT. This sequence encodes CAWSVRGLTAGNTIYF.

This chain uses TRBV30 with TRBJ2-7; D perhaps matches TRBD1 (5 bases). CDR1 and CDR2 from the germline V gene are GTSNPN and SVGIG (reference sequence). Trimming shortened V by 0 bases and J by 4 bases, and 13 bases separated the two germline ends. This CDR3 contains 14 residues. The CDR3 region is CAWSVPLGQYEQYF. CDR3 in DNA: TGTGCCTGGAGTGTACCCTTGGGGCAATACGAGCAGTACTTC.